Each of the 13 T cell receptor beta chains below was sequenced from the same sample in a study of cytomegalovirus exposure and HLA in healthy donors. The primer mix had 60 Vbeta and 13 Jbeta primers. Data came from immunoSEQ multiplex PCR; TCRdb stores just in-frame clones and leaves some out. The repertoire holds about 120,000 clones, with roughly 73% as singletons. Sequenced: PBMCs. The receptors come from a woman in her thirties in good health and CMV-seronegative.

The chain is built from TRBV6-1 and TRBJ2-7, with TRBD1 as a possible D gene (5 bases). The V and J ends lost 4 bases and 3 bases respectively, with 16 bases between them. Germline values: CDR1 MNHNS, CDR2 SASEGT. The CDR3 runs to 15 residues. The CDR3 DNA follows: TGTGCCAGCAGTGGGGGCACGGTTCTCAGCTACGAGCAGTACTTC. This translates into CASSGGTVLSYEQYF.

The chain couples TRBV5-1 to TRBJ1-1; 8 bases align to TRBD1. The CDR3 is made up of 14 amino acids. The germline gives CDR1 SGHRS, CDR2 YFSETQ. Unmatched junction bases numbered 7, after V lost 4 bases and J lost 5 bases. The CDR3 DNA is TGCGCCAGCAGCATAGACAGGGGAGAAACTGAAGCTTTCTTT. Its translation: CASSIDRGETEAFF.

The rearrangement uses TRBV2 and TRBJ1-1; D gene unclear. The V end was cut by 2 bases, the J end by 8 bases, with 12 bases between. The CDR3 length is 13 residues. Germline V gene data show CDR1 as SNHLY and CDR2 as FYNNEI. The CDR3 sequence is CASSENVQTEAFF. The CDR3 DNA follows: TGTGCCAGCAGTGAAAACGTTCAGACAGAAGCTTTCTTT.

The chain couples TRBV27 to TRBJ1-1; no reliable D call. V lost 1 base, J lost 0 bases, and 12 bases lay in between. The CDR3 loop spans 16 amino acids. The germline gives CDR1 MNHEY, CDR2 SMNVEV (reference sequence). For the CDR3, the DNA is TGTGCCAGCAGTTTATGGCAGAAGTCCCTGAACACTGAAGCTTTCTTT. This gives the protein CASSLWQKSLNTEAFF.

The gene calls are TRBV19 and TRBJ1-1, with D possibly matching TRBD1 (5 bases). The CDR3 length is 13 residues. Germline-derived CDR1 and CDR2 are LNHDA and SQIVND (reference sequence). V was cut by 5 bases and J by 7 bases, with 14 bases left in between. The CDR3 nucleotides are TGTGCCAGTAGTTTTGGCGGGGGGTATGAAGCTTTCTTT. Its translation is CASSFGGGYEAFF.

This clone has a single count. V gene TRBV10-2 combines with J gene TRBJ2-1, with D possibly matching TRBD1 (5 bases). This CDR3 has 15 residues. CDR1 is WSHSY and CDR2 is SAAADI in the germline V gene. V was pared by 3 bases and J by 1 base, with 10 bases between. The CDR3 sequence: CASSEQVSSYNEQFF. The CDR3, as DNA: TGCGCCAGCAGTGAACAGGTTTCGTCCTACAATGAGCAGTTCTTC.

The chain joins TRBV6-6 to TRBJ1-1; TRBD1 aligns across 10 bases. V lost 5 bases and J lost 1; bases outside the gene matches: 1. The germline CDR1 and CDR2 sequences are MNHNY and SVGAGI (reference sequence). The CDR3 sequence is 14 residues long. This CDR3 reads CASSRDRGNTEAFF. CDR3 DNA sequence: TGTGCCAGCAGTAGGGACAGGGGGAACACTGAAGCTTTCTTT.

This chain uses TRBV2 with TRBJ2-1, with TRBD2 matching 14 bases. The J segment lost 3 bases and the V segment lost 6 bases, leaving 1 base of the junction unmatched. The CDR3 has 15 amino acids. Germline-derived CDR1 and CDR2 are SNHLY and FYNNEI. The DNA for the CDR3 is TGTGCCAGCAGAGGGACTAGCGGGAGCTACAATGAGCAGTTCTTC. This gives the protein CASRGTSGSYNEQFF.

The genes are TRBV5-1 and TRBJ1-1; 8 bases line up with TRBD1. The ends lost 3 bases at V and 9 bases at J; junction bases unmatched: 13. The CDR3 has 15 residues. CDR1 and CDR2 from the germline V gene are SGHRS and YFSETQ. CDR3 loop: CASSSGQGPVSQAFF. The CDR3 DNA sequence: TGCGCCAGCAGCTCCGGACAGGGCCCGGTTTCCCAAGCTTTCTTT. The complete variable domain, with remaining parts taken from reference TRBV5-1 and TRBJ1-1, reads KAGVTQTPRYLIKTRGQQVTLSCSPISGHRSVSWYQQTPGQGLQFLFEYFSETQRNKGNFPGRFSGRQFSNSRSEMNVSTLELGDSALYLCASSSGQGPVSQAFFGQGTRLTVV.

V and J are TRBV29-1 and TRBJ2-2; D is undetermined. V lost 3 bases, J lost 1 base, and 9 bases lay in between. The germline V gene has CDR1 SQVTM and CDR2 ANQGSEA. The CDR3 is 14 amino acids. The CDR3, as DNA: TGCAGCGTTGATGGGCCGAGGAACACCGGGGAGCTGTTTTTT. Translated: CSVDGPRNTGELFF.

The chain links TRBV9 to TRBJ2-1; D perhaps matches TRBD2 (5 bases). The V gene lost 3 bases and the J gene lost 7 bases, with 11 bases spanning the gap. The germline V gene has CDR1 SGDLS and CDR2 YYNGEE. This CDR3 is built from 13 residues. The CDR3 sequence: CASSAMRVNEQFF. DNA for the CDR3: TGTGCCAGCAGCGCCATGAGGGTGAATGAGCAGTTCTTC.

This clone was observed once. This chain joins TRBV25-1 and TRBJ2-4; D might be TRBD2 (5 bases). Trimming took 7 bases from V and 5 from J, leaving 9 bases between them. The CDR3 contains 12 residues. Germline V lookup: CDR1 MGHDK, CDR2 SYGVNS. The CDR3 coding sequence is TGTGCCAGCATTGCGAGGGAAAACATTCAGTACTTC. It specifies CASIARENIQYF.

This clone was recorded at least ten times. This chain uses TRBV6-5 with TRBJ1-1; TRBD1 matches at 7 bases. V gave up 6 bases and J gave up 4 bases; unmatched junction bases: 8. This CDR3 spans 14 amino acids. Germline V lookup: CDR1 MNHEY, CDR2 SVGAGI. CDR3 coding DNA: TGTGCCAGCAGGCTACGACAGGGAGTCACTGAAGCTTTCTTT. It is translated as CASRLRQGVTEAFF.